The next 10 T cell receptor beta chains were all read from a single sample in a study of blood T cells in healthy people across ages. Using a J-beta primer mix together with a sample-barcoded 5' primer, a second PCR was run for roughly 7 to 11 cycles. MiXCR, run by TCRdb on the 5' RACE reads, gives a single entry per CDR3 protein. Of 1.5 million to 2 million distinct CDR3 sequences in the sample, approximately 50% were seen once. Sequenced material: blood. These receptors were collected from a woman aged 40 to 49 in good health.

The genes are TRBV6-5 and TRBJ1-1; D is possibly TRBD1 (5 bases). The CDR3 runs 12 residues. Trimming pared 7 bases from V and 10 bases from J, leaving 16 bases between. Germline V gene data show CDR1 as MNHEY and CDR2 as SVGAGI. The CDR3 DNA reads TGTGCCAGCACCGGGACCACCTTGAGAGCTTTCTTT. Its protein is CASTGTTLRAFF.

This clonotype was seen only a few times. V and J are TRBV10-3 and TRBJ2-3, with a tentative D call TRBD1 (5 bases). This CDR3 comprises 13 residues. Trimming pared 3 bases from V and 10 bases from J, leaving 14 bases between. In germline, CDR1 is ENHRY, CDR2 SYGVKD. CDR3 DNA sequence: TGTGCCATCAGTGAACAACAGGATTTATCGCAGTATTTT. Protein: CAISEQQDLSQYF.

This clonotype was seen ten or more times. This chain joins TRBV12-3 or TRBV12-4 and TRBJ2-3; TRBD1 or TRBD2 may be the D gene (5 bases each). The length of the CDR3 is 14 residues. Trimming shortened V by 3 bases and J by 0 bases, and 7 bases separated the two germline ends. The CDR3 region is CASSFGGSTDTQYF. The CDR3 DNA sequence: TGTGCCAGCAGTTTTGGGGGTAGCACAGATACGCAGTATTTT.

The CDR3 reads CASSYSASGHNEQYF. The CDR3 region has the DNA TGTGCCAGCAGTTACTCGGCTAGCGGCCACAATGAGCAGTACTTC. This chain connects TRBV6-2 or TRBV6-3 to TRBJ2-1, with 7 bases matching TRBD2. The end of the DNA aligns better with TRBJ2-7, so the J call may be wrong. CDR1 MNHEY and CDR2 SVGEGT come from the germline V gene. The CDR3 length is 15 residues.

This chain joins TRBV4-3 and TRBJ1-2; no definite D call. The ends were cut back, 0 bases at V and 0 bases at J, with 8 bases in the middle. The CDR3 spans 15 residues. Germline lookup yields CDR1 LGHNA and CDR2 YSLEER. In nucleotides, the CDR3 is TGCGCCAGCAGCCAAGATAACCAGGCTAACTATGGCTACACCTTC. Translated: CASSQDNQANYGYTF.

This clonotype has only one observation. J is TRBJ1-4 and V is TRBV7-2; D is unclear. Germline V gene lookup returns CDR1 SGHTA and CDR2 FQGNSA. The V end lost 3 bases, the J end lost 4 bases, and 6 bases lay between the germline ends. The CDR3 covers 13 residues. The chain's CDR3 is CASSFSINEKLFF. CDR3 nucleotides: TGTGCCAGCAGCTTCAGTATTAATGAAAAACTGTTTTTT.

This clonotype was seen a single time. The V call is TRBV5-1, the J call TRBJ2-1; D remains ambiguous. V gave up 0 bases and J gave up 1 base, with 8 bases separating them. The CDR3 spans 15 residues. The germline V gene encodes CDR1 SGHRS and CDR2 YFSETQ. The CDR3 loop reads CASSLEDESYNEQFF. The CDR3 region has the DNA TGCGCCAGCAGCTTGGAGGATGAGTCCTACAATGAGCAGTTCTTC.

The chain links TRBV12-3 or TRBV12-4 to TRBJ1-5, with no clear D. This CDR3 spans 14 amino acids. V was shortened by 2 bases and J by 7 bases, with 12 bases between the two germline ends. In DNA form, the CDR3 reads TGTGCCAGCAGTTTATGGGGAAAGAACCAGCCCCAGCATTTT. Protein: CASSLWGKNQPQHF.

The chain uses TRBV11-2 and TRBJ2-5, with TRBD1 matching over 8 bases. Near its end, the DNA agrees better with TRBJ2-4, so the J call may be wrong. The CDR3 spans 17 residues. Germline values: CDR1 SGHAT, CDR2 FQNNGV. The CDR3 loop is CASSLVEAQTGENIQYF. The CDR3 region has the DNA TGTGCCAGCAGCTTAGTAGAGGCCCAGACAGGGGAGAACATTCAGTACTTC.

The sample holds a few counts of this clonotype. The rearrangement joins TRBV7-9 to TRBJ1-2; 7 positions match TRBD1. CDR3 length: 16 residues. Looked up from germline, CDR1 is SEHNR and CDR2 is FQNEAQ (reference sequence). V dropped 5 bases and J dropped 5; count of bases not matched to a gene: 14. The CDR3, as DNA: TGTGCCAGCAGCAAAACGTCTTCGGGACAGTTTTATGGCTACACCTTC. Its protein product is CASSKTSSGQFYGYTF.